One sample yielded the 32 T cell receptor beta chains listed below, sequenced in a study of CD8+CD57+ T cells in acquired aplastic anemia listed by TCRdb under 2018. Sequenced on an Illumina HiSeq 2000. Genomic DNA was used as template for profiling of TCR beta VDJ combinations and CDR3 sequences. TCRdb's own reprocessing of the public reads used fastp at Q25 and MiXCR and kept productive beta chains. Duplicate CDR3 protein sequences are folded into a single record with the most common DNA and genes. The sample data list about 210,000 distinct CDR3 sequences, and 34% of these were observed just once. The ten largest clones represent roughly 1.1% of the sample. The sequenced material came from sorted CD4+, CD8+, or CD8+CD57+ T cells (not recorded which) from PBMCs. Every receptor here comes from a human donor in good health, serving as a control.

In its sample, this clonotype was seen many times. The chain couples TRBV19 to TRBJ1-6; maybe TRBD1 (6 bases). The CDR3 contains 15 residues. Trimming removed 4 bases at V and 8 bases at J, with 15 bases between. Per the germline V gene, CDR1 is LNHDA and CDR2 is SQIVND (reference sequence). The CDR3 reads CASSRDAGVDSPLHF. In nucleotides, the CDR3 is TGTGCCAGTAGTAGAGACGCAGGGGTGGATTCACCCCTCCACTTT.

The chain links TRBV30 to TRBJ1-3; TRBD1 agrees at 7 bases. V lost 5 bases, J lost 4 bases, and 11 bases stayed unmatched. The CDR3 sequence is 15 residues long. Germline CDR1 and CDR2: GTSNPN and SVGIG (reference sequence). The CDR3 sequence: CAWPTRGVKGNTIYF. The CDR3 DNA reads as TGTGCCTGGCCGACCAGGGGGGTGAAAGGAAACACCATATATTTT.

The V call is TRBV9, the J call TRBJ1-1; D may be TRBD1 (5 bases). Trimming stripped 4 bases from V and 0 bases from J, with 16 bases between. Looked up from germline, CDR1 is SGDLS and CDR2 is YYNGEE. The CDR3 extends over 16 amino acids. The CDR3: CASSLGEAAVNTEAFF. In nucleotides, the CDR3 is TGTGCCAGCAGCTTGGGGGAGGCGGCCGTGAACACTGAAGCTTTCTTT.

Ten or more counts support this clonotype. V and J are TRBV29-1 and TRBJ1-2; TRBD1 aligns across 7 bases. Germline CDR1 is SQVTM and CDR2 is ANQGSEA. CDR3 length equals 12 residues. V lost 4 bases to trimming and J lost 8 bases; unmatched junction nucleotides: 7. CDR3 in DNA: TGCAGCGTTGCCGACAGGGCAGGGGGCTACACCTTC. Translating it yields CSVADRAGGYTF. The whole variable domain, filled in from reference TRBV29-1 and TRBJ1-2, reads SAVISQKPSRDICQRGTSLTIQCQVDSQVTMMFWYRQQPGQSLTLIATANQGSEATYESGFVIDKFPISRPNLTFSTLTVSNMSPEDSSIYLCSVADRAGGYTFGSGTRLTVV.

This clonotype showed up just a few times. The V gene is TRBV6-1, the J gene TRBJ2-7, with 7 bases identical to TRBD1. The CDR3 is 15 amino acids. Trimming at V came to 5 bases and at J to 4 bases, leaving 11 bases not matched to a gene. Germline CDR1 reads MNHNS; CDR2 reads SASEGT. In nucleotides, the CDR3 is TGTGCCAGCAGTCGGGACAGCCCAGATCCGTACGAGCAGTACTTC. It specifies CASSRDSPDPYEQYF.

This clonotype was detected many times. V and J are TRBV29-1 and TRBJ2-3, with 7 bases fitting TRBD1. CDR3 length equals 18 residues. CDR1 is SQVTM, CDR2 ANQGSEA, per germline. V shed 4 bases, J shed 3 bases, and the junction held 19 bases outside the gene matches. The CDR3 nucleotides are TGCAGCGTTGTTCCGAGGACAGGCGGTTGGGATCGGACAGATACGCAGTATTTT. Translation gives CSVVPRTGGWDRTDTQYF.

The chain employs TRBV5-1 and TRBJ2-3, with a weak D call TRBD2 (7 bases). Germline values: CDR1 SGHRS, CDR2 YFSETQ. V was pared by 3 bases and J by 1 base, with 12 bases between. The CDR3 length is 15 residues. CDR3 nucleotide sequence: TGCGCCAGCAGCTCCGGGGGGCCCCGCACAGATACGCAGTATTTT. This encodes CASSSGGPRTDTQYF.

Worth noting for this clonotype: Sequence at one end of the junction differs from germline and may be a read error. The J gene is TRBJ1-2, the V gene TRBV6-4, with D uncertain. The CDR3 extends over 14 amino acids. The V gene's germline CDR1 is MRHNA and CDR2 SNTAGT. CDR3 residues: CASSGGQAHYGCTF. The CDR3 bases are TGTGCCAGCAGTGGAGGTCAGGCCCACTATGGCTGCACCTTC.

The V gene is TRBV29-1, the J gene TRBJ1-2; no reliable D call. The CDR3 length is 12 residues. V was pared by 6 bases and J by 3 bases, with 11 bases between. From germline, CDR1 is SQVTM and CDR2 ANQGSEA. CDR3 DNA sequence: TGCAGCGTCGATCAGAGACACTATGGCTACACCTTC. This gives the protein CSVDQRHYGYTF.

At least ten counts were recorded for this clonotype. This chain uses TRBV7-8 with TRBJ2-2; tentatively, D is TRBD1 (6 bases). This CDR3 region has 17 residues. V was trimmed by 4 bases and J by 4 bases, leaving 19 bases between them. Germline V gene lookup returns CDR1 SGHVS and CDR2 FQNEAQ. CDR3 in amino acids: CASSSTTRGTSTGELFF. The CDR3 coding sequence is TGTGCCAGCAGCTCCACGACAAGGGGGACGTCCACCGGGGAGCTGTTTTTT.

This clonotype came up many times. V is TRBV7-3 and J is TRBJ2-2, with D perhaps matching TRBD1 (6 bases). V was pared by 6 bases and J by 3 bases, with 11 bases between. The CDR3 length is 14 residues. Germline V lookup: CDR1 SGHTA, CDR2 FQGTGA. The CDR3 sequence: CASRWTVHTGELFF. DNA of the CDR3: TGTGCCAGCAGGTGGACAGTCCACACCGGGGAGCTGTTTTTT.

A remark on this clonotype: The junction differs from germline at one of its ends, possibly a read error. The chain is built from TRBV7-4 and TRBJ2-5; D possibly corresponds to TRBD2 (5 bases). The CDR3 has 16 residues. Germline-derived CDR1 and CDR2 are SGHVT and SQSDAQ. The CDR3 reads CAGSAYRGDGVETQYF. CDR3 DNA: TGTGCCGGCAGTGCTTATCGGGGAGATGGCGTAGAGACCCAGTACTTC.

The chain combines TRBV7-2 with TRBJ2-7, with 11 bases lining up with TRBD2. Germline values: CDR1 SGHTA, CDR2 FQGNSA. The CDR3 contains 13 residues. The V gene end was trimmed by 8 bases and the J gene end by 4 bases; junction bases not matched to a gene: 4. The CDR3 loop is CASVSSGGYEQYF. CDR3 in DNA: TGTGCCAGCGTATCTAGCGGGGGGTACGAGCAGTACTTC.

This clonotype was counted at least ten times. The chain recombines TRBV6-1 with TRBJ1-2; TRBD1 might be the D (5 bases). Trimming took off 7 bases at V and 5 bases at J, with 14 bases between the two ends. CDR1 MNHNS and CDR2 SASEGT come from the germline V gene. This CDR3 has 13 residues. CDR3 DNA sequence: TGTGCCAGCACCCCCGGGGCGGGGTATGGCTACACCTTC. Translation gives CASTPGAGYGYTF.

This clonotype showed up many times. The chain couples TRBV19 to TRBJ2-3; either TRBD1 or TRBD2 may fit D (5 bases each). V was clipped by 6 bases and J by 1 base, with 11 bases between them. This CDR3 contains 14 residues. Germline V gives CDR1 LNHDA, CDR2 SQIVND (reference sequence). The CDR3, as DNA: TGTGCCAGTAGAACGAGGGGCGGCACAGATACGCAGTATTTT. Protein: CASRTRGGTDTQYF.

This clonotype was seen ten or more times. The chain combines TRBV12-3 or TRBV12-4 with TRBJ1-5, with D tentatively TRBD1 (5 bases). CDR3 length equals 13 residues. Trimming pared 6 bases from V and 6 bases from J, leaving 12 bases between. CDR3 nucleotides: TGTGCCAGCAGCGGGGACGGCCCTCAGCCCCAGCATTTT. As protein: CASSGDGPQPQHF.

A word on this clonotype: This may be a read error, as it is one base from a much larger clone. The V call is TRBV5-8, the J call TRBJ2-2; no clear D. The CDR3 runs 15 residues. CDR1 is SGHTS and CDR2 is YDEGEE in the germline V gene. This CDR3 reads CAGSLASANTGELFF. The CDR3 region has the DNA TGTGCCGGCAGCTTGGCCAGCGCGAACACCGGGGAGCTGTTTTTT.

The chain employs TRBV6-1 and TRBJ1-5, with a possible D match to TRBD1 (5 bases). Germline CDR1 MNHNS, CDR2 SASEGT. The CDR3 has 18 amino acids. V lost 1 base and J 6 bases, leaving 22 bases between the germline ends. Here the CDR3 DNA reads TGTGCCAGCAGTGAAGACTTTATAGGCAGGGAATCGAGTCAGCCCCAGCATTTT. This codes for CASSEDFIGRESSQPQHF.

This clonotype turned up a few times. The chain couples TRBV6-1 to TRBJ2-1, with D possibly matching TRBD1 (5 bases). CDR3 length: 13 residues. Germline CDR1 MNHNS, CDR2 SASEGT. The V end was cut by 6 bases, the J end by 10 bases, with 16 bases between. CDR3 coding DNA: TGTGCCAGCAGCGAGGTGGGGCGCCGGGAGCAGTTCTTC. Its translation: CASSEVGRREQFF.

This clonotype was observed at least ten times. The rearrangement links TRBV5-1 to TRBJ1-1, with unresolved D. The CDR3 is made up of 14 amino acids. Germline V gene lookup returns CDR1 SGHRS and CDR2 YFSETQ. V lost 3 bases to trimming and J lost 5 bases, with 14 bases between them. This CDR3 is CASSWIRDGTEAFF. The CDR3 DNA sequence: TGCGCCAGCAGCTGGATTAGGGATGGGACTGAAGCTTTCTTT.

This clonotype was seen once. This sequence joins TRBV20-1 and TRBJ1-6; D is unclear. V was pared by 2 bases and J by 5 bases, with 13 bases between. The germline gives CDR1 DFQATT, CDR2 SNEGSKA (reference sequence). This CDR3 is 15 amino acids long. Written as DNA, the CDR3 is TGCAGTGCTAGATCACCTTCCGGGGATAATTCACCCCTCCACTTT. As protein: CSARSPSGDNSPLHF.

This clonotype was seen a handful of times. The chain employs TRBV11-1 and TRBJ1-2, with 9 bases matching TRBD1. V shed 3 bases and J 2 bases; nucleotides not matched to a gene: 10. The CDR3 has 17 amino acids. The germline CDR1 and CDR2 sequences are SGHAT and FQDESV (reference sequence). The chain's CDR3 is CASSLWAEQGANYGYTF. The DNA of the CDR3 is TGTGCCAGCAGCTTGTGGGCCGAACAGGGGGCCAACTATGGCTACACCTTC. The full variable domain, in which reference TRBV11-1 and TRBJ1-2 provide the parts outside the CDR3, is EAEVAQSPRYKITEKSQAVAFWCDPISGHATLYWYRQILGQGPELLVQFQDESVVDDSQLPKDRFSAERLKGVDSTLKIQPAELGDSAMYLCASSLWAEQGANYGYTFGSGTRLTVV.

This clonotype appeared once. One end of the junction is discordant with germline, which a read error may explain. The gene calls are TRBV10-3 and TRBJ2-5; D unclear. CDR3 length: 12 residues. Per the germline V gene, CDR1 is ENHRY and CDR2 is SYGVKD. DNA for the CDR3: TGTGCCAGCAGTTACTCTGGGGAGACCCAGTACTTC. Amino acids: CASSYSGETQYF.

This clonotype was counted at least ten times. Here the CDR3 reads CASSPRATGWDNEQFF. In DNA, the CDR3 is TGTGCCAGTAGTCCAAGGGCGACAGGTTGGGACAATGAGCAGTTCTTC. This chain uses TRBV19 with TRBJ2-1, with D perhaps matching TRBD1 (6 bases). In germline, CDR1 is LNHDA, CDR2 SQIVND (reference sequence). The CDR3 has 16 amino acids. Deletions cut 5 bases from V and 5 bases from J, with 19 bases between.

The sample holds many counts of this clonotype. This chain uses TRBV12-3 or TRBV12-4 with TRBJ1-2; D uncertain. The CDR3 runs to 12 residues. V dropped 2 bases and J dropped 8 bases, with 9 bases sitting between them. CDR3: CASSLRPEGYTF. The CDR3 DNA follows: TGTGCCAGCAGTTTACGGCCAGAAGGCTACACCTTC.

This sequence joins TRBV29-1 and TRBJ2-3; D remains ambiguous. This CDR3 comprises 12 residues. Between the trimmed V and J ends, which lost 4 bases and 2 bases, there was a span of 7 bases. Germline V gene sequence: CDR1 SQVTM, CDR2 ANQGSEA. In nucleotides, the CDR3 is TGCAGCGTTGGACGGCTCACAGATACGCAGTATTTT. Protein: CSVGRLTDTQYF.

This clonotype has just one count. The CDR3 sequence is CASSPTVGVGYTF. CDR3 DNA: TGCGCCAGCAGCCCTACGGTGGGAGTAGGCTACACCTTC. The chain recombines TRBV4-3 with TRBJ1-2; D ambiguous. Looked up from germline, CDR1 is LGHNA and CDR2 is YSLEER. Trimming stripped 4 bases from V and 8 bases from J, with 14 bases between. The CDR3 consists of 13 residues.

This chain uses TRBV5-6 with TRBJ1-5; TRBD1 matches 7 bases. Germline assignment: CDR1 SGHDT and CDR2 YYEEEE. This CDR3 comprises 17 residues. The junction had 15 bases not matched to a gene; V was cut back by 4 bases and J by 5 bases. The CDR3 DNA reads TGTGCCAGCAGCCCCCGGATTCGGACAGGCCAGTATCAGCCCCAGCATTTT. Translated: CASSPRIRTGQYQPQHF.

The rearrangement links TRBV20-1 to TRBJ2-1; 9 nucleotides agree with TRBD2. The CDR3 covers 16 residues. V lost 0 bases to trimming and J lost 5 bases; unmatched junction nucleotides: 8. The germline V gene encodes CDR1 DFQATT and CDR2 SNEGSKA (reference sequence). CDR3 protein: CSARESSGTSNNEQFF. CDR3 nucleotides: TGCAGTGCTAGAGAGTCCTCCGGGACTAGCAACAATGAGCAGTTCTTC.

This sequence joins TRBV15 and TRBJ1-2; 7 nucleotides line up with TRBD1. CDR1 is LNHNV, CDR2 YYDKDF, per germline (reference sequence). The CDR3 spans 15 residues. The V and J ends lost 0 bases and 5 bases, in that order; junction bases with no gene match: 6. The CDR3 here is CATSRDKGAGYGYTF. The CDR3 DNA sequence: TGTGCCACCAGCAGAGATAAGGGGGCTGGATATGGCTACACCTTC. Looking up the rest from reference TRBV15 and TRBJ1-2 gives the full variable domain: DAMVIQNPRYQVTQFGKPVTLSCSQTLNHNVMYWYQQKSSQAPKLLFHYYDKDFNNEADTPDNFQSRRPNTSFCFLDIRSPGLGDTAMYLCATSRDKGAGYGYTFGSGTRLTVV.

This chain uses TRBV20-1 with TRBJ1-1; the D gene is possibly TRBD1 (5 bases). Germline CDR1 reads DFQATT; CDR2 reads SNEGSKA (reference sequence). Trimming removed 5 bases at V and 7 bases at J, with 14 bases between. CDR3 size: 12 residues. The CDR3 region has the DNA TGCAGTGCTGGCGGGGGGTGGGATGAAGCTTTCTTT. It encodes CSAGGGWDEAFF.

This clonotype appeared many times. V usage is TRBV2 and J usage is TRBJ2-5; tentative D call: TRBD1 (6 bases). The V and J ends lost 4 bases and 3 bases respectively, with 9 bases between them. CDR1 SNHLY and CDR2 FYNNEI come from the germline V gene. This CDR3 has 13 amino acids. CDR3 DNA: TGTGCCAGCAGTGGTTACAGGGAAGAGACCCAGTACTTC. Translation: CASSGYREETQYF.